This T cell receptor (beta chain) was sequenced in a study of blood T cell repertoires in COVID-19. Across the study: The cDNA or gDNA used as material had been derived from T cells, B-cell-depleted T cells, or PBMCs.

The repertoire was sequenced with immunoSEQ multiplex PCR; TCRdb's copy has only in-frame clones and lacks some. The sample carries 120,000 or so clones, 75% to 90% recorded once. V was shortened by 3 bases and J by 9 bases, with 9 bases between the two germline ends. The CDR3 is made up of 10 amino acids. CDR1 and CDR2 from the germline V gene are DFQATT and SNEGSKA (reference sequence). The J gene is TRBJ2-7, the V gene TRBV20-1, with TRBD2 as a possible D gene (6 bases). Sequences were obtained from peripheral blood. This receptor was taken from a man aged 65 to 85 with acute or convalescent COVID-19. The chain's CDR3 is CSARMEGQYF. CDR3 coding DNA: TGCAGTGCTAGGATGGAGGGGCAGTACTTC.